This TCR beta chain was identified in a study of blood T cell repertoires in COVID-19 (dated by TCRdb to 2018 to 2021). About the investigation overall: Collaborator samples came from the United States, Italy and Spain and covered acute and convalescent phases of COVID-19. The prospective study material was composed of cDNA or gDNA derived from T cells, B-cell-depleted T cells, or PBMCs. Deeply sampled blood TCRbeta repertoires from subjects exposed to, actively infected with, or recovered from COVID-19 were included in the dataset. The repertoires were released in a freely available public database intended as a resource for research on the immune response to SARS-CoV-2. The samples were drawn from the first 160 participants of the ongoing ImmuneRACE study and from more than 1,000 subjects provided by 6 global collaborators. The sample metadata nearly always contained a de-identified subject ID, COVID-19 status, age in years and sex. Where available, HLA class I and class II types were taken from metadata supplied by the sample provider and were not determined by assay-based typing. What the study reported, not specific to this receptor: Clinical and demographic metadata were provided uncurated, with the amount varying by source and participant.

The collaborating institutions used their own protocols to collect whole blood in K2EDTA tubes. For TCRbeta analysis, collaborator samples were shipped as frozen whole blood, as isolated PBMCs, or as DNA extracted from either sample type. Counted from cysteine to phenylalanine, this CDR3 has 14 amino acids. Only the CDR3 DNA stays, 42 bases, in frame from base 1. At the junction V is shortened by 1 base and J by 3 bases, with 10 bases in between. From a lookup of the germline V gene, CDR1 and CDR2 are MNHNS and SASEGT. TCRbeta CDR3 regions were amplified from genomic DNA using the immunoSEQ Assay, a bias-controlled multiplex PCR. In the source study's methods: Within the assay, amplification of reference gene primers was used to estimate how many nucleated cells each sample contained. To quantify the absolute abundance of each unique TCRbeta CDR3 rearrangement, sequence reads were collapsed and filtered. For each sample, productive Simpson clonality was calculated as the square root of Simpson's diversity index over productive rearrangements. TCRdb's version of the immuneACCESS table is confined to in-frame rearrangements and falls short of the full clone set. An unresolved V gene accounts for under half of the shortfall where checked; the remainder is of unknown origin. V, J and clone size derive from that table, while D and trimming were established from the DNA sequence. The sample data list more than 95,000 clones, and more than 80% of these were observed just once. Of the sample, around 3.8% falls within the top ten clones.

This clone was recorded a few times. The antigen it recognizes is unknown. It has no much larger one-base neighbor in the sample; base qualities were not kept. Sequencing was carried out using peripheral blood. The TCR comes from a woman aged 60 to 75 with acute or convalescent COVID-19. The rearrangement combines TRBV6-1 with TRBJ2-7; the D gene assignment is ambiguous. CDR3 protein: CASSEGTARYEQYF. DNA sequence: TGTGCCAGCAGTGAAGGAACAGCCCGCTACGAGCAGTACTTC.